These T cell receptor beta chains were read from a single sample in a study of T cells in Graves' hyperthyroidism and ophthalmopathy. TCRdb processed the multiplex PCR reads anew with MiXCR; each CDR3 protein has one entry. The table lists 400,000 or so distinct CDR3 sequences, 15% of them singletons. Sequenced input: blood. Source of these receptors: a woman aged 55-69 years with Graves' ophthalmopathy. Both conserved end residues are part of each CDR3. D genes are given only for firm matches. Only part of the rows carry a size: once, few, many, or a class if the clone is expanded.

d_call,clone_size,v_call,j_call,cdr3_nt,cdr3_aa
-,few,TRBV20-1,TRBJ2-5,TGCAGTGCTACGACAAACCAAGAGACCCAGTACTTC,CSATTNQETQYF
TRBD1,many,TRBV27,TRBJ2-7,TGTGCCAGCAGTTTAGGCAGGGGGCAGGACTACGAGCAGTACTTC,CASSLGRGQDYEQYF
TRBD1,many,TRBV6-1,TRBJ2-7,TGTGCCAGCACTCCGGGACAGGGCGCCTACGAGCAGTACTTC,CASTPGQGAYEQYF
TRBD1,many,TRBV20-1,TRBJ2-1,TGCAGTGCTAGCCGACAGGGTAGGGGCAACTTAAATCACAATGAGCAGTTCTTC,CSASRQGRGNLNHNEQFF
-,few,TRBV24-1,TRBJ2-3,TGTGCCACCTCGGAGGGGAGTGTTGATACGCAGTATTTT,CATSEGSVDTQYF
-,few,TRBV4-1,TRBJ2-1,TGCGCCAGCAGCCAATTGATAGAACACTACAATGAGCAGTTCTTC,CASSQLIEHYNEQFF
-,many,TRBV7-3,TRBJ2-2,TGTGCCAGCACTTTTCCGGGCGGACAGAACACCGGGGAGCTGTTTTTT,CASTFPGGQNTGELFF
-,few,TRBV12-3/TRBV12-4,TRBJ2-3,TGTGCCAGCAGCCCTGGAGTCCGGGTCGCAGATACGCAGTATTTT,CASSPGVRVADTQYF
TRBD2,-,TRBV4-1,TRBJ2-5,TGCGCCAGCAGCCAAGACTCGGCTAGCGGGAGGCAAGAGACCCAGTACTTC,CASSQDSASGRQETQYF
TRBD1,many,TRBV7-9,TRBJ2-5,TGTGCCAGCAGCTTAGCGGGGCAGGGGGAAGAGACCCAGTACTTC,CASSLAGQGEETQYF
-,many,TRBV6-1,TRBJ2-7,TGTGCCAGCATCCCCTCAGGGGCAGAGAGGCGCGAGCAGTACTTC,CASIPSGAERREQYF